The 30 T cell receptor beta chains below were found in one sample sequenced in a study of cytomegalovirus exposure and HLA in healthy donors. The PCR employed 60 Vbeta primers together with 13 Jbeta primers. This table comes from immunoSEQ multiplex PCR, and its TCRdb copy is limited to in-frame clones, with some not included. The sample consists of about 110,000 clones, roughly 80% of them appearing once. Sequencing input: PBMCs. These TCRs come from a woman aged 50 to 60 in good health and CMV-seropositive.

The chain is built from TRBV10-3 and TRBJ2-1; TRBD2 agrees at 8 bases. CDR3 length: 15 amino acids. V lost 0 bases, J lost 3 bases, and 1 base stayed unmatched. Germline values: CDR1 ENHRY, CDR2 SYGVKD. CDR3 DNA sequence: TGTGCCATCAGTGAGTCAAGCGGGGGCTACAATGAGCAGTTCTTC. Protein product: CAISESSGGYNEQFF.

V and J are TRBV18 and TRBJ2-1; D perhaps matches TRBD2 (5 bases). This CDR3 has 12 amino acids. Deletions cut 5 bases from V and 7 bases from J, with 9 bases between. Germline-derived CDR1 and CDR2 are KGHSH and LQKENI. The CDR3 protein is CASSLASNEQFF. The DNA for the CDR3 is TGTGCCAGCTCATTAGCGTCTAATGAGCAGTTCTTC.

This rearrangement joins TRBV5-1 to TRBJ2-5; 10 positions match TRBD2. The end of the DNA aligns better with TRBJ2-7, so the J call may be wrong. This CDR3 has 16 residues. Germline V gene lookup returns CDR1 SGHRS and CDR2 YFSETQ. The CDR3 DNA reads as TGCGCCAGCCATAGAAACCCTAGCGGGAGTTTTTACGAGCAGTACTTC. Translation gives CASHRNPSGSFYEQYF.

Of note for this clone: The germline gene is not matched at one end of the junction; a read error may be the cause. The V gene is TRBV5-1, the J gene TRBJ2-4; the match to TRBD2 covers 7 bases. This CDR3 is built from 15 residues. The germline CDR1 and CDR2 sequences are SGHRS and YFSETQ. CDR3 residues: CASRVTSAGWNSQYF. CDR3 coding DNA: TGCGCCAGCAGGGTCACTAGCGCCGGGTGGAACAGTCAGTACTTC.

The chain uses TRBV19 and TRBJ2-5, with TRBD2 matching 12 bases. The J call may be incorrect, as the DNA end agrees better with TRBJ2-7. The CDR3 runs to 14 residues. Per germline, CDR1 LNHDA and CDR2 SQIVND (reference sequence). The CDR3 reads CASSMLAGGLEQYF. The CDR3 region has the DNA TGTGCCAGTAGTATGCTAGCGGGGGGGCTCGAGCAGTACTTC.

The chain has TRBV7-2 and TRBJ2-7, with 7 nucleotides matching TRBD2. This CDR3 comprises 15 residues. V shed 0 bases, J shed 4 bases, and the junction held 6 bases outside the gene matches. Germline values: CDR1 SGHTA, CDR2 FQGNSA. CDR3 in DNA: TGTGCCAGCAGCTTAGCGCGGGGGAGCCCTTACGAGCAGTACTTC. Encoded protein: CASSLARGSPYEQYF.

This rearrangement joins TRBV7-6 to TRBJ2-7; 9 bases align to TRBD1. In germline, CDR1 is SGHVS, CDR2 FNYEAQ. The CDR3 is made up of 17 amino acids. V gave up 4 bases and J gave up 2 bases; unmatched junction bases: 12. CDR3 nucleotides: TGTGCCAGCAGCTCATTCTCGGGGACAGGGCGTGCCTACGAGCAGTACTTC. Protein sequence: CASSSFSGTGRAYEQYF.

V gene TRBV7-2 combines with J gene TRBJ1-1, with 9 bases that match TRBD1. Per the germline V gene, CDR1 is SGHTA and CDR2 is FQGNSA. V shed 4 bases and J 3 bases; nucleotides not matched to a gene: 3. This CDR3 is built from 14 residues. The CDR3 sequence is CASSWDREDTEAFF. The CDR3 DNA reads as TGTGCCAGCAGCTGGGACAGGGAGGACACTGAAGCTTTCTTT.

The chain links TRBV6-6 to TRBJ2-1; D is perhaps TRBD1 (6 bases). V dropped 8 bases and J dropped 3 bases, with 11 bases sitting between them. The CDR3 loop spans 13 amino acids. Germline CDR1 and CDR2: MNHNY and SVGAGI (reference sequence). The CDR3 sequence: CASFSRGYNEQFF. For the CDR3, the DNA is TGTGCCAGCTTTAGCAGGGGCTACAATGAGCAGTTCTTC.

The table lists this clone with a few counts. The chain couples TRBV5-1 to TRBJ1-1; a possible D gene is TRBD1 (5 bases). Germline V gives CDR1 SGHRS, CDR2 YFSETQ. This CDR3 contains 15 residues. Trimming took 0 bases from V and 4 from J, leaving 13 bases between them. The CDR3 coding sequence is TGCGCCAGCAGCTTGGGCCGGGGGTGGGTCACTGAAGCTTTCTTT. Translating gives CASSLGRGWVTEAFF.

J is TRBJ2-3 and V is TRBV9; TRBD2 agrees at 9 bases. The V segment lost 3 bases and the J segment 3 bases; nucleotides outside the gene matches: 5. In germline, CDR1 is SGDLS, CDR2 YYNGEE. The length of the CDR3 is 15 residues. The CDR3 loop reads CASSGLAGVTDTQYF. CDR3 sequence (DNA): TGTGCCAGCAGCGGCTTAGCGGGGGTGACAGATACGCAGTATTTT. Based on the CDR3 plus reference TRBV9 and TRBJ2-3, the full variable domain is DSGVTQTPKHLITATGQRVTLRCSPRSGDLSVYWYQQSLDQGLQFLIQYYNGEERAKGNILERFSAQQFPDLHSELNLSSLELGDSALYFCASSGLAGVTDTQYFGPGTRLTVL.

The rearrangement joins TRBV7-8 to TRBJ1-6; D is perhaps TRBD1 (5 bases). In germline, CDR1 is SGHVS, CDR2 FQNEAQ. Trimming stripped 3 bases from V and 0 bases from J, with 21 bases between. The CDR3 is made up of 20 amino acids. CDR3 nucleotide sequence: TGTGCCAGCAGCTTGGGGTACACCCCGGGGGAGAGCTCCTATAATTCACCCCTCCACTTT. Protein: CASSLGYTPGESSYNSPLHF.

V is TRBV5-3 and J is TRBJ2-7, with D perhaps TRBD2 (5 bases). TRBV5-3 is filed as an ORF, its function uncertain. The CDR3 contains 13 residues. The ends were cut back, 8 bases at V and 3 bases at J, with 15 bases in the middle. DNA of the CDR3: TGTGCCAGCCCTGCTCTAGAGGGCTACGAGCAGTACTTC. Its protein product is CASPALEGYEQYF.

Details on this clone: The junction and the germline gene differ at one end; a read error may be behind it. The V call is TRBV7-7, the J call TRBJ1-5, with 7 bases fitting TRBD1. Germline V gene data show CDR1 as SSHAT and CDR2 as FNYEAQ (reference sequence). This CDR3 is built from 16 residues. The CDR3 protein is CASSSGGYLSNQPQHF. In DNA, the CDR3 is TGTGCTAGCAGCTCAGGGGGTTACCTTAGCAATCAGCCCCAGCATTTT.

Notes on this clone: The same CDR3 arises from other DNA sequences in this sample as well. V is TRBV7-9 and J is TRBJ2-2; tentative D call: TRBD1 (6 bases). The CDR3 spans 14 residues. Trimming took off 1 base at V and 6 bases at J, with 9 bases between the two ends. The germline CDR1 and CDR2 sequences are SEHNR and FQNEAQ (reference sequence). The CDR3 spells CASSLGGQAGELFF. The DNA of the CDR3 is TGTGCCAGCAGCTTAGGGGGACAAGCCGGGGAGCTGTTTTTT. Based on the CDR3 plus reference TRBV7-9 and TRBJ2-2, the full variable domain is DTGVSQNPRHKITKRGQNVTFRCDPISEHNRLYWYRQTLGQGPEFLTYFQNEAQLEKSRLLSDRFSAERPKGSFSTLEIQRTEQGDSAMYLCASSLGGQAGELFFGEGSRLTVL.

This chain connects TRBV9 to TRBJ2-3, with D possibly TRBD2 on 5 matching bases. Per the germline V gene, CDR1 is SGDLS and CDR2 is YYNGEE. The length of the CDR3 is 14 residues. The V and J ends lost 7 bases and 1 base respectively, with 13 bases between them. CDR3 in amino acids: CASGKGVGTDTQYF. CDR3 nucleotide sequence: TGTGCCAGCGGAAAGGGAGTGGGCACAGATACGCAGTATTTT.

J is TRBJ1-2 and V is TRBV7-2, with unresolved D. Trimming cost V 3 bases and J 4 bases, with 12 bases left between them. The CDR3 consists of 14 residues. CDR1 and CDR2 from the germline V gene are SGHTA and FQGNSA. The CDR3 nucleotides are TGTGCCAGCAGCTTCGGGTCAGAGAGCTATGGCTACACCTTC. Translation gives CASSFGSESYGYTF.

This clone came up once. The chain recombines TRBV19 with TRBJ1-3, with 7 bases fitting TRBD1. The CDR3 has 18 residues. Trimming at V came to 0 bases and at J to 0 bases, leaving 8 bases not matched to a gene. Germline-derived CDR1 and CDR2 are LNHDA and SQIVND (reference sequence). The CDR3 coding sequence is TGTGCCAGTAGTATAGAGATGGGACAGATCCTCTCTGGAAACACCATATATTTT. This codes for CASSIEMGQILSGNTIYF.

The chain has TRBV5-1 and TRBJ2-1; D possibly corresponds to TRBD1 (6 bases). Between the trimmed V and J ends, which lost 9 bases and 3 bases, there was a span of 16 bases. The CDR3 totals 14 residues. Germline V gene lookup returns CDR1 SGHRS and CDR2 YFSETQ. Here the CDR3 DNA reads TGCGCCACCTCCCGGCCAGGGGTCTACAATGAGCAGTTCTTC. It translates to CATSRPGVYNEQFF.

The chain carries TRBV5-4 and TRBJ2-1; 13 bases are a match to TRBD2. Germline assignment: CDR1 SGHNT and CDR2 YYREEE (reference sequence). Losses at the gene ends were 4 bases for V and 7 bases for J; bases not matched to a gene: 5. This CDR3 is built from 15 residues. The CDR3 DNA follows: TGTGCCAGCAGCCAGACTAGCGGGGGGAGAAATGAGCAGTTCTTC. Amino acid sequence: CASSQTSGGRNEQFF.

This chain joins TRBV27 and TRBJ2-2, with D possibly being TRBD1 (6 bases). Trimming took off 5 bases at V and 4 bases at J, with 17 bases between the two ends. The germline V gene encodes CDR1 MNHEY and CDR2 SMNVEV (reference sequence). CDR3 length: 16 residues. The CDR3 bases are TGTGCCAGCAGTACCCCGACAGGTTCGAGCACCGGGGAGCTGTTTTTT. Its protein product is CASSTPTGSSTGELFF.

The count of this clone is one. The CDR3: CASSELWTGILGYTF. DNA of the CDR3: TGTGCCAGCAGTGAACTCTGGACAGGGATATTGGGCTACACCTTC. The V call is TRBV2, the J call TRBJ1-2; 8 bases line up with TRBD1. The trim removed 2 bases at V and 8 bases at J, leaving 10 bases unmatched. The CDR3 consists of 15 residues. Germline V gives CDR1 SNHLY, CDR2 FYNNEI.

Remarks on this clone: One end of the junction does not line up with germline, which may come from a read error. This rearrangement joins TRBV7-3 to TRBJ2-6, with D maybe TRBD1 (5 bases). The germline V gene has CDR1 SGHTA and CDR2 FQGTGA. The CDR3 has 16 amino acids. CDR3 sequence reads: CASSPGRNSGANGLTF. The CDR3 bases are TGTGCCAGCAGCCCTGGTAGAAACTCTGGGGCCAACGGCCTGACTTTC.

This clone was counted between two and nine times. The CDR3: CASSLITGVNTGELFF. In nucleotides, the CDR3 is TGTGCCAGCAGCTTGATAACAGGGGTGAACACCGGGGAGCTGTTTTTT. The chain is built from TRBV5-6 and TRBJ2-2; 7 bases agree with TRBD1. The CDR3 has 16 residues. V shed 1 base and J 1 base; nucleotides not matched to a gene: 4. CDR1 and CDR2 (germline): SGHDT, YYEEEE.

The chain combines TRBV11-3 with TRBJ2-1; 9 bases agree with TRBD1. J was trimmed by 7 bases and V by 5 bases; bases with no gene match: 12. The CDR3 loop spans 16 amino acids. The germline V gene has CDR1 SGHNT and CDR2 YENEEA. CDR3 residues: CASSRAKTGGSNEQFF. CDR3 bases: TGTGCCAGCAGCCGCGCCAAGACAGGGGGTTCGAATGAGCAGTTCTTC.

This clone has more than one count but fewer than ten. In DNA, the CDR3 is TGTGCCAGCAGCTTGTTGAGCGGGCCGAACACCGGGGAGCTGTTTTTT. Encoded protein: CASSLLSGPNTGELFF. V usage is TRBV5-6 and J usage is TRBJ2-2, with D tentatively TRBD2 (6 bases). CDR1 is SGHDT, CDR2 YYEEEE, per germline. The CDR3 extends over 16 amino acids. V lost 1 base and J 0 bases, leaving 10 bases between the germline ends.

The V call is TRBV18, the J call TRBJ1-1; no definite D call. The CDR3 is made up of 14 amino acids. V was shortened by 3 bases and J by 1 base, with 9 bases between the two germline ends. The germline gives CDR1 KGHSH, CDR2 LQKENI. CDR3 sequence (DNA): TGTGCCAGCTCACCGGGTAGACAGAACACTGAAGCTTTCTTT. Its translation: CASSPGRQNTEAFF. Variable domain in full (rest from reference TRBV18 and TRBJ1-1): NAGVMQNPRHLVRRRGQEARLRCSPMKGHSHVYWYRQLPEEGLKFMVYLQKENIIDESGMPKERFSAEFPKEGPSILRIQQVVRGDSAAYFCASSPGRQNTEAFFGQGTRLTVV.

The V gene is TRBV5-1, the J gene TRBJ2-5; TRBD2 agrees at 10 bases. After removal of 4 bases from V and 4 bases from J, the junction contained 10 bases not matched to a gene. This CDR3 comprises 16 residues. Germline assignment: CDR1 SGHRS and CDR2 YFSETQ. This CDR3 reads CASSLTSGAGGETQYF. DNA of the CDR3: TGCGCCAGCAGCCTAACTAGCGGGGCTGGGGGAGAGACCCAGTACTTC.

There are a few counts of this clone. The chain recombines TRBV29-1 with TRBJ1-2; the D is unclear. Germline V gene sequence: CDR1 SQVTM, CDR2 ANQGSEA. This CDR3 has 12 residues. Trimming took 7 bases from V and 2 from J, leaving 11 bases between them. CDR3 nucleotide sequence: TGCAGCGCCGAGGTCGACAACTATGGCTACACCTTC. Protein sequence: CSAEVDNYGYTF.

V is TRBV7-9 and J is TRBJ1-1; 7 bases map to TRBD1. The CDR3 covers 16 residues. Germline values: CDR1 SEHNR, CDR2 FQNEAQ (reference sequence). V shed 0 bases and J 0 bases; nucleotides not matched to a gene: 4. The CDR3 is CASSLALRGLNTEAFF. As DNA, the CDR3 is TGTGCCAGCAGCTTAGCGCTAAGGGGGCTGAACACTGAAGCTTTCTTT.